One sample yielded the 30 T cell receptor beta chains listed below, sequenced in a study of CD8+ T cells in alopecia areata. RNA extraction and reverse transcription yielded cDNA as sequencing template. Produced via immunoSEQ multiplex PCR; TCRdb's table is partial and in-frame only. Of approximately 59,000 clones listed, about 44% are singletons. The specimen comprised CD8+ T cells sorted from blood, sampled at week 0. These receptors all come from a human donor with alopecia areata.

DNA of the CDR3: TGTGCCACCACCGAACAGGGAAGGCTTCCTGATAGCAATCAGCCCCAGCATTTT. Translating gives CATTEQGRLPDSNQPQHF. The rearrangement joins TRBV28 to TRBJ1-5; possible D gene TRBD1, 6 bases. This CDR3 is 18 amino acids long. Germline V gene data show CDR1 as MDHEN and CDR2 as SYDVKM. The V gene lost 10 bases and the J gene lost 0 bases, with 25 bases spanning the gap.

This clone was picked up a small number of times. The rearrangement links TRBV19 to TRBJ2-1; TRBD2 agrees at 10 bases. The germline V gene has CDR1 LNHDA and CDR2 SQIVND (reference sequence). The ends lost 7 bases at V and 5 bases at J; junction bases unmatched: 2. CDR3 length equals 13 residues. The CDR3 sequence: CASTSGSHNEQFF. DNA for the CDR3: TGTGCCAGTACTAGCGGGAGCCACAATGAGCAGTTCTTC.

The chain employs TRBV29-1 and TRBJ2-5; D gene unclear. This CDR3 is 12 amino acids long. Germline loops: CDR1 SQVTM, CDR2 ANQGSEA. V lost 5 bases and J lost 5, with 12 bases in between. The CDR3 sequence is CSVLIGMETQYF. As DNA, the CDR3 is TGCAGCGTTCTTATAGGAATGGAGACCCAGTACTTC.

CDR3 amino acids: CASSQDLGGSGANVLTF. The CDR3 region has the DNA TGCGCCAGCAGCCAAGATCTAGGCGGTTCTGGGGCCAACGTCCTGACTTTC. The chain carries TRBV4-3 and TRBJ2-6; the D is unclear. Trimming took 0 bases from V and 1 from J, leaving 10 bases between them. The length of the CDR3 is 17 residues. Germline V lookup: CDR1 LGHNA, CDR2 YSLEER.

The chain is built from TRBV9 and TRBJ2-7; D gene ambiguous. The CDR3 runs to 13 residues. V dropped 3 bases and J dropped 1 base, with 8 bases sitting between them. Germline V CDR1 and CDR2: SGDLS, YYNGEE. The CDR3 DNA follows: TGTGCCAGCAGCGCGCAGGATTCCTACGAGCAGTACTTC. Amino acid sequence: CASSAQDSYEQYF.

V usage is TRBV15 and J usage is TRBJ1-6; D ambiguous. Germline values: CDR1 LNHNV, CDR2 YYDKDF (reference sequence). The CDR3 is 14 amino acids. The V gene lost 4 bases and the J gene lost 4 bases, with 8 bases spanning the gap. CDR3 in amino acids: CATSIDLYNSPLHF. In DNA form, the CDR3 reads TGTGCCACCAGCATAGACTTGTATAATTCACCCCTCCACTTT. Drawing the rest from reference TRBV15 and TRBJ1-6, the complete variable domain is DAMVIQNPRYQVTQFGKPVTLSCSQTLNHNVMYWYQQKSSQAPKLLFHYYDKDFNNEADTPDNFQSRRPNTSFCFLDIRSPGLGDTAMYLCATSIDLYNSPLHFGNGTRLTVT.

The chain joins TRBV9 to TRBJ2-2; D is perhaps TRBD1 (6 bases). The CDR3 has 14 amino acids. CDR1 SGDLS and CDR2 YYNGEE come from the germline V gene. V was trimmed by 3 bases and J by 5 bases, leaving 11 bases between them. CDR3 protein: CASSDFQGTGELFF. The DNA for the CDR3 is TGTGCCAGCAGCGACTTCCAGGGGACCGGGGAGCTGTTTTTT.

This clone showed up just once. This chain uses TRBV29-1 with TRBJ2-7, with 13 positions matching TRBD2. V lost 3 bases and J lost 4; bases outside the gene matches: 3. This CDR3 is built from 14 residues. CDR1 is SQVTM and CDR2 is ANQGSEA in the germline V gene. DNA for the CDR3: TGCAGCGTTGAGGGACTAGCGGGAATATACGAGCAGTACTTC. This sequence encodes CSVEGLAGIYEQYF.

In this sample, this clone turned up a few times. The rearrangement joins TRBV4-1 to TRBJ2-5; D assignment may be TRBD1 or TRBD2 (5 bases each). The V gene's germline CDR1 is MGHRA and CDR2 YSYEKL. Trimming shortened V by 4 bases and J by 2 bases, and 14 bases separated the two germline ends. The CDR3 length is 15 residues. CDR3 region: CASSLEPGRQETQYF. Written as DNA, the CDR3 is TGCGCCAGCAGCCTAGAGCCGGGACGGCAAGAGACCCAGTACTTC.

The chain carries TRBV7-6 and TRBJ2-5; TRBD2 agrees at 10 bases. Germline CDR1 is SGHVS and CDR2 is FNYEAQ. After removal of 7 bases from V and 2 bases from J, the junction contained 7 bases not matched to a gene. This CDR3 spans 15 amino acids. CDR3 in amino acids: CASTLEAGGQETQYF. The CDR3 DNA reads as TGTGCCAGCACCCTAGAAGCGGGAGGGCAAGAGACCCAGTACTTC.

This rearrangement joins TRBV29-1 to TRBJ2-7; D unclear. Germline CDR1 reads SQVTM; CDR2 reads ANQGSEA. The CDR3 totals 11 residues. Trimming stripped 4 bases from V and 5 bases from J, with 9 bases between. In nucleotides, the CDR3 is TGCAGCGTTGTCTGGAACAACGAGCAGTACTTC. This gives the protein CSVVWNNEQYF.

The genes are TRBV5-4 and TRBJ2-1; D not certain. The germline gives CDR1 SGHNT, CDR2 YYREEE (reference sequence). The germline V and J ends were trimmed by 4 bases and 2 bases, with 13 bases remaining between them. The CDR3 extends over 15 amino acids. The CDR3 region has the DNA TGTGCCAGCAGCCCAAACCTGTCCCCCTACAATGAGCAGTTCTTC. This encodes CASSPNLSPYNEQFF.

This clone is a singleton in its sample. The V and J genes are TRBV29-1 and TRBJ1-4, with 8 bases identical to TRBD1. The length of the CDR3 is 11 residues. Germline values: CDR1 SQVTM, CDR2 ANQGSEA. V was pared by 6 bases and J by 8 bases, with 2 bases of the junction left unmatched. CDR3 bases: TGCAGCGTGGGGGACAGGGAAAAACTGTTTTTT. Translated, it gives CSVGDREKLFF. Looking up the rest from reference TRBV29-1 and TRBJ1-4 gives the full variable domain: SAVISQKPSRDICQRGTSLTIQCQVDSQVTMMFWYRQQPGQSLTLIATANQGSEATYESGFVIDKFPISRPNLTFSTLTVSNMSPEDSSIYLCSVGDREKLFFGSGTQLSVL.

This clone has ten or more counts. V gene TRBV7-2 combines with J gene TRBJ2-7; 8 bases are a match to TRBD1. This CDR3 has 15 residues. Germline CDR1 is SGHTA and CDR2 is FQGNSA. V shed 3 bases and J 3 bases; nucleotides not matched to a gene: 7. CDR3 protein: CASSFSDREHYEQYF. DNA of the CDR3: TGTGCCAGCAGCTTTTCGGACAGGGAACACTACGAGCAGTACTTC.

The chain couples TRBV7-9 to TRBJ1-5, with D uncertain. The CDR3 covers 14 residues. Trimming took 1 base from V and 0 from J, leaving 4 bases between them. CDR1 is SEHNR, CDR2 FQNEAQ, per germline (reference sequence). CDR3 in amino acids: CASSLGPSNQPQHF. In DNA, the CDR3 is TGTGCCAGCAGCTTAGGTCCTAGCAATCAGCCCCAGCATTTT.

The chain is built from TRBV6-5 and TRBJ2-7, with 8 bases identical to TRBD1. Germline V CDR1 and CDR2: MNHEY, SVGAGI. J lost 7 bases, V lost 7 bases, and 9 bases had no gene match. This CDR3 contains 13 residues. CDR3 protein: CASTQGALTEQYF. DNA of the CDR3: TGTGCCAGCACCCAGGGGGCCTTGACGGAGCAGTACTTC.

Regarding this clone: A much larger clonotype is one base distant, so this may be a read error. The genes are TRBV7-9 and TRBJ2-7; TRBD1 aligns across 7 bases. Per the germline V gene, CDR1 is SEHNR and CDR2 is FQNEAQ (reference sequence). V lost 4 bases, J lost 0 bases, and 3 bases stayed unmatched. This CDR3 comprises 14 residues. The CDR3, as DNA: TGTGCCAGCAGCTACACAGGGGACTCCTACGAGCAGTACTTC. This translates into CASSYTGDSYEQYF.

This clone came up a few times. Other DNA sequences in this sample translate to the same CDR3. V usage is TRBV30 and J usage is TRBJ2-7; D is unclear. This CDR3 region has 11 residues. Germline values: CDR1 GTSNPN, CDR2 SVGIG (reference sequence). V was cut by 0 bases and J by 4 bases, with 4 bases left in between. The CDR3 DNA reads TGTGCCTGGAGTGTAGGATACGAGCAGTACTTC. Residues: CAWSVGYEQYF.

Details on this clone: The junction and the germline gene differ at one end; a read error may be behind it. The CDR3 DNA sequence: TGTGCCATCAGCGACAGTTCTAACTATGGCTACACCTTC. Protein sequence: CAISDSSNYGYTF. The rearrangement uses TRBV15 and TRBJ1-2, with D possibly being TRBD1 (5 bases). The germline V gene has CDR1 LNHNV and CDR2 YYDKDF (reference sequence). CDR3 length equals 13 residues.

The chain joins TRBV30 to TRBJ2-7; 11 bases agree with TRBD2. Germline V CDR1 and CDR2: GTSNPN, SVGIG (reference sequence). This CDR3 region has 14 residues. V gave up 3 bases and J gave up 1 base; unmatched junction bases: 2. The CDR3 region is CAWSLAGGSYEQYF. The CDR3 DNA is TGTGCCTGGAGCCTAGCGGGAGGATCCTACGAGCAGTACTTC.

Turning to this clone: The identical CDR3 is also encoded by other nucleotide sequences in the sample. The chain joins TRBV30 to TRBJ2-7; 9 bases align to TRBD1. Germline V gene data show CDR1 as GTSNPN and CDR2 as SVGIG (reference sequence). This CDR3 is built from 13 residues. J was trimmed by 3 bases and V by 8 bases; bases with no gene match: 8. CDR3 in DNA: TGTGCCGGGGCCCCGGGACAGGGCTACGAGCAGTACTTC. This codes for CAGAPGQGYEQYF.

This clone was counted at least ten times. The chain uses TRBV7-6 and TRBJ2-7; tentatively, D is TRBD1 or TRBD2 (5 bases each). V was pared by 5 bases and J by 6 bases, with 20 bases between. The CDR3 loop spans 15 amino acids. CDR1 and CDR2 from the germline V gene are SGHVS and FNYEAQ. In DNA, the CDR3 is TGTGCCAGCAGCCCCATCGGGACCGGAACTCTCGAGCAGTACTTC. Its translation is CASSPIGTGTLEQYF. Combining the CDR3 with reference TRBV7-6 and TRBJ2-7 gives the whole variable domain GAGVSQSPRYKVTKRGQDVALRCDPISGHVSLYWYRQALGQGPEFLTYFNYEAQQDKSGLPNDRFSAERPEGSISTLTIQRTEQRDSAMYRCASSPIGTGTLEQYFGPGTRLTVT.

This clone has only a few counts. The same CDR3 arises from other DNA sequences in this sample as well. The chain joins TRBV27 to TRBJ2-7; D might be TRBD1 (5 bases). Per germline, CDR1 MNHEY and CDR2 SMNVEV (reference sequence). V was pared by 5 bases and J by 0 bases, with 8 bases between. The CDR3 loop spans 13 amino acids. In DNA, the CDR3 is TGTGCCAGCAGTCTACAGGTCTCCTACGAGCAGTACTTC. As protein: CASSLQVSYEQYF.

In this sample, this clone turned up a few times. The chain combines TRBV4-1 with TRBJ2-4; the D is unclear. The germline V gene has CDR1 MGHRA and CDR2 YSYEKL. The V end was cut by 3 bases, the J end by 7 bases, with 13 bases between. This CDR3 is 14 amino acids long. In DNA, the CDR3 is TGCGCCAGCAGCCAGGTTGGTGAGGTGAACATTCAGTACTTC. Encoded protein: CASSQVGEVNIQYF.

This chain uses TRBV7-9 with TRBJ2-7; TRBD1 matches at 8 bases. From germline, CDR1 is SEHNR and CDR2 FQNEAQ (reference sequence). The CDR3 runs 13 residues. Trimming at V came to 6 bases and at J to 6 bases, leaving 7 bases not matched to a gene. The CDR3 nucleotides read TGTGCCAGCAGTCCGGACAGGGTCGCCGAGCAGTACTTC. This encodes CASSPDRVAEQYF.

The chain couples TRBV7-6 to TRBJ2-1; unclear D gene. In germline, CDR1 is SGHVS, CDR2 FNYEAQ. CDR3 size: 12 residues. V was clipped by 5 bases and J by 9 bases, with 11 bases between them. CDR3 in DNA: TGTGCCAGCAGCCCCCTAGGGCCTGAGCAGTTCTTC. Translating it yields CASSPLGPEQFF.

This clone was seen a few times. The chain recombines TRBV29-1 with TRBJ2-3; a possible D gene is TRBD2 (6 bases). Germline V CDR1 and CDR2: SQVTM, ANQGSEA. V lost 6 bases to trimming and J lost 3 bases, with 10 bases between them. CDR3 size: 12 residues. CDR3 amino acids: CSVVGRTDTQYF. Here the CDR3 DNA reads TGCAGCGTGGTGGGGAGGACAGATACGCAGTATTTT.

V and J are TRBV28 and TRBJ1-2; a weak D match, TRBD1 (5 bases). Trimming cost V 6 bases and J 2 bases, with 16 bases left between them. This CDR3 spans 15 amino acids. The germline gives CDR1 MDHEN, CDR2 SYDVKM. As DNA, the CDR3 is TGTGCCAGCAGCCCTAGCCCGACAGAAAACTATGGCTACACCTTC. It is translated as CASSPSPTENYGYTF.

This clone showed up many times. V gene TRBV2 combines with J gene TRBJ2-1; D might be TRBD2 (5 bases). The V end lost 11 bases, the J end lost 0 bases, and 20 bases lay between the germline ends. The germline V gene has CDR1 SNHLY and CDR2 FYNNEI. The CDR3 sequence is 16 residues long. The CDR3 sequence: CAGGLSRISSYNEQFF. The CDR3 nucleotides read TGTGCCGGTGGACTGAGCAGGATAAGCTCCTACAATGAGCAGTTCTTC.

The gene calls are TRBV13 and TRBJ1-2, with 7 bases lining up with TRBD1. The CDR3 covers 14 residues. With 5 bases clipped from V and 1 base from J, the junction kept 4 bases outside the gene matches. Germline lookup yields CDR1 PRHDT and CDR2 FYEKMQ (reference sequence). The CDR3 nucleotides are TGTGCCAGCAGCGCCAGGGGGGGTAACTATGGCTACACCTTC. This gives the protein CASSARGGNYGYTF.